Listed below are T cell receptor beta chains from one sample, sequenced in a study of T cell repertoires in cytomegalovirus infection. In TCRdb, the reads were re-called with MiXCR into one record per CDR3 protein. The sample holds 450,000 to 650,000 distinct CDR3 sequences, less than 30% seen once. The sample taken for sequencing was PBMCs. These receptors came from a human donor in good health (CMV status not recorded). Some clones in this sample may be carry-over from other donors' samples. Each CDR3 is given with its conserved first and last residue. Fields, in order: CDR3 DNA, CDR3 protein, clone size, J gene, D gene, V gene. A D gene is named only where the DNA matches it firmly. Expanded clones get a size class; other rows say once, few or many, or leave the size out.

TGTGCCAGCAGTTTAGGACAGAACGTCAACGAGCAGTACTTC	CASSLGQNVNEQYF	-	TRBJ2-7	-	TRBV12-3/TRBV12-4
TGTGCCAGCAGCAAGACAGGGGGCGTAAATACGCAGTATTTT	CASSKTGGVNTQYF	-	TRBJ2-3	TRBD1	TRBV11-2
TGCGCCAGCAGCCAAGAAAGGGGGGATGAGCAGTTCTTC	CASSQERGDEQFF	-	TRBJ2-1	-	TRBV4-1
TGTGCCACCCACCCGACTGGGGTGAACACTGAAGCTTTCTTT	CATHPTGVNTEAFF	few	TRBJ1-1	-	TRBV11-3
TGTGCCAGCAGCATGGACAGGGGGCTCGAAGCTTTCTTT	CASSMDRGLEAFF	-	TRBJ1-1	TRBD1	TRBV11-2
TGTGCCAGCAGCCAGAGTAGCGGGAGGAGAAGGGAGACCCAGTACTTC	CASSQSSGRRRETQYF	few	TRBJ2-5	TRBD2	TRBV11-2
TGTGCCAGCAGTGGAGCCTTAAGCTCCTACAATGAGCAGTTCTTC	CASSGALSSYNEQFF	-	TRBJ2-1	-	TRBV2
TGTGCCAGCAGCCCCCAAGTCAGAGAGACCCAGTACTTC	CASSPQVRETQYF	-	TRBJ2-5	-	TRBV5-6
TGTGCCAGCAGTCCCCGGGGGGCTGGTGAAGCTTTCTTT	CASSPRGAGEAFF	few	TRBJ1-1	-	TRBV28
TGTGCCAGCTCCTACTCCGTAGTTTATAACACTGAAGCTTTCTTT	CASSYSVVYNTEAFF	few	TRBJ1-1	-	TRBV18
TGTGCCAGTAAGCGGGCGGCGAACACCGGGGAGCTGTTTTTT	CASKRAANTGELFF	-	TRBJ2-2	-	TRBV19
TGCAGCGGTGGACGCTACGGAGTGCGGTCAGATACGCAGTATTTT	CSGGRYGVRSDTQYF	-	TRBJ2-3	-	TRBV29-1
TGTGCCAGCACGGGGTTGGGCAGGGCTGGCACAGATACGCAGTATTTT	CASTGLGRAGTDTQYF	few	TRBJ2-3	-	TRBV2
TGTGCCAGCAGCCCTCCGACGAACACTGAAGCTTTCTTT	CASSPPTNTEAFF	-	TRBJ1-1	-	TRBV7-9
TGTGCCAGTAGTTCAAAAGGGGGACCCGGGACATCTGGAAAACTGTTTTTT	CASSSKGGPGTSGKLFF	-	TRBJ1-4	-	TRBV19
TGTGCCAGCAAAATCATCCAACTAGCGCCCACCTACAATGAGCAGTTCTTC	CASKIIQLAPTYNEQFF	-	TRBJ2-1	TRBD2	TRBV6-2/TRBV6-3
TGTGCCAGCAGCTTCACTCGGACTAGCGGAGCCTACAATGAGCAGTTCTTC	CASSFTRTSGAYNEQFF	few	TRBJ2-1	TRBD2	TRBV5-3
TGTGCCAGCAGTGAACAACAGGGATCCGACAATGAGCAGTTCTTC	CASSEQQGSDNEQFF	-	TRBJ2-1	-	TRBV25-1
TGTGCCAGCAGTTTGGTTGGTGGGGCTTACCTACTTGGCTCCTACAATGAGCAGTTCTTC	CASSLVGGAYLLGSYNEQFF	-	TRBJ2-1	-	TRBV12-3/TRBV12-4
TGTGCCAGCAGCTATACAGGGTCCAATCAGCCCCAGCATTTT	CASSYTGSNQPQHF	medium-sized	TRBJ1-5	-	TRBV7-2
TGTGCCAGCAGTTTCACAGGAGGGGGTGAAGCTTTCTTT	CASSFTGGGEAFF	few	TRBJ1-1	-	TRBV11-2
TGTGCCAGCAGCGTCACGTACGACACCGGGGAGCTGTTTTTT	CASSVTYDTGELFF	many	TRBJ2-2	-	TRBV7-3
TGCGCCAGCAGCCAAGATTTAGTAGACGAGCAGTACTTC	CASSQDLVDEQYF	-	TRBJ2-7	-	TRBV4-3
TGTGCCAGCAGTTTGACAAGGGGGTTGAACACTGAAGCTTTCTTT	CASSLTRGLNTEAFF	-	TRBJ1-1	-	TRBV12-3/TRBV12-4
TGTGCCAGTAGTATCACAGGGAATCAGCCCCAGCATTTT	CASSITGNQPQHF	-	TRBJ1-5	-	TRBV19
TGTGCCAGCAGGGCACAGGGTCTGGAGGGAAACACCATATATTTT	CASRAQGLEGNTIYF	-	TRBJ1-3	-	TRBV6-6
TGTGCCAGCAGCCGCGGTACTAGGACTAGCGGGAGAGATGAGCAGTTCTTC	CASSRGTRTSGRDEQFF	-	TRBJ2-1	TRBD2	TRBV5-4
TGTGCCAGCAAAGGGACTAGCGGGAGTTACGAGCAGTACTTC	CASKGTSGSYEQYF	many	TRBJ2-7	TRBD2	TRBV7-8
TGTGCCAGCAGCCAAACCCTAGAAGGGGTAGATACGCAGTATTTT	CASSQTLEGVDTQYF	few	TRBJ2-3	-	TRBV4-2
TGCAGTGCTCTCCGTGGACAGAGGACCTACGAGCAGTACTTC	CSALRGQRTYEQYF	few	TRBJ2-7	-	TRBV20-1
TGTGCCAGCAGCTTATTGCGGGGCAAGGTCAGGCAGTTCTTC	CASSLLRGKVRQFF	few	TRBJ2-1	-	TRBV11-2
TGTGCCAGCAGTTTCGGGACCTGGTCCCAAAATCAGCCCCAGCATTTT	CASSFGTWSQNQPQHF	-	TRBJ1-5	-	TRBV12-3/TRBV12-4
TGTGCCAGCAGCGACAGGGTTCAATATGGCTACACCTTC	CASSDRVQYGYTF	few	TRBJ1-2	TRBD1	TRBV6-2/TRBV6-3
TGCAGTGCTCACCCAGGGGGTAACAATCAGCCCCAGCATTTT	CSAHPGGNNQPQHF	many	TRBJ1-5	TRBD1	TRBV20-1
TGTGCCAGCAGCGTCCGGGACCTATCCTACGAGCAGTACTTC	CASSVRDLSYEQYF	many	TRBJ2-7	-	TRBV7-2
TGTGCCAGTAGTATCGACAGGGGCTATGGCTACACCTTC	CASSIDRGYGYTF	-	TRBJ1-2	TRBD1	TRBV19
TGCGCCAGCAGCCAAGATCTACCAGGGGGCTCGGGGGAGACCCAGTACTTC	CASSQDLPGGSGETQYF	-	TRBJ2-5	TRBD1	TRBV4-3
TGCGCCAGCGCCCCTCTAGGAGGAAAGATGAACAATGAGCAGTTCTTC	CASAPLGGKMNNEQFF	few	TRBJ2-1	-	TRBV5-1
TGTGCCAGCACAGGGCTCCGGGAGCTGTTTTTT	CASTGLRELFF	-	TRBJ2-2	-	TRBV2
TGTGCCAGCAGTTTAGGACAGGCCACTGAAGCTTTCTTT	CASSLGQATEAFF	many	TRBJ1-1	TRBD1	TRBV7-2
TGTGCCAGCAGCGTCGACAGTAGCAATCAGCCCCAGCATTTT	CASSVDSSNQPQHF	few	TRBJ1-5	-	TRBV7-2
TGTGCCAGCAGCTCCCAACAGGGGAAGGTGAACACTGAAGCTTTCTTT	CASSSQQGKVNTEAFF	many	TRBJ1-1	TRBD1	TRBV7-8
TGTGCCAGCAGCTTAGATTCGGCAGGGGGAGAAAAACTGTTTTTT	CASSLDSAGGEKLFF	few	TRBJ1-4	TRBD1	TRBV11-2
TGTGCCAGCTCACGGTCGACTAGCGGGAGCAACACCGGGGAGCTGTTTTTT	CASSRSTSGSNTGELFF	-	TRBJ2-2	TRBD2	TRBV18
TGTGCCAGCAGCTTAGGACAGGAAAGCTATGGCTACACCTTC	CASSLGQESYGYTF	-	TRBJ1-2	-	TRBV7-9
TGTGCCAGCAGCCGACTAGCGGGAGGAGACGAGCAGTACTTC	CASSRLAGGDEQYF	many	TRBJ2-7	TRBD2	TRBV7-9
TGTGCCAGCAGTTTCTCCACCGGGACAGGCTCCTACGAGCAGTACTTC	CASSFSTGTGSYEQYF	-	TRBJ2-7	TRBD1	TRBV27
TGTGCCAGTATGGAGAACACTGAAGCTTTCTTT	CASMENTEAFF	-	TRBJ1-1	-	TRBV19
TGTGCCAGCAGCTTAGGAAGATCCCGGGAATTCTTC	CASSLGRSREFF	-	TRBJ2-1	-	TRBV7-9
TGTGCCAGCAGTGAAGCGGTGTCGGGACTTTCCGAAGACAATGAGCAGTTCTTC	CASSEAVSGLSEDNEQFF	few	TRBJ2-1	-	TRBV2
TGTGCCAGCAGCTTAGCTCGGGGACAGGCCGCGGGGCATGGCTACACCTTC	CASSLARGQAAGHGYTF	many	TRBJ1-2	TRBD1	TRBV7-2
TGTGCCAGCAGCTCAGCGGGGGGCGGCTCCGGGCAGTTCTTC	CASSSAGGGSGQFF	few	TRBJ2-1	TRBD2	TRBV7-3
TGCGCCAGCAGTGAGTCGACTGGGTCCTACTATGGCTACACCTTC	CASSESTGSYYGYTF	few	TRBJ1-2	-	TRBV10-2
TGTGCCAGCCGGGACAGGAGCTACGAGCAGTACTTC	CASRDRSYEQYF	-	TRBJ2-7	TRBD1	TRBV6-6
TGTGCCAGCAGTGAAGCGGGGGGACACAATCAGCCCCAGCATTTT	CASSEAGGHNQPQHF	many	TRBJ1-5	-	TRBV6-1